The 28 T cell receptor beta chains below come from one sample, sequenced in a study of PD-L1 blockade in urothelial cancer. Method: immunoSEQ multiplex PCR; TCRdb's copy keeps in-frame clones and lacks some. The top ten clones hold roughly 2% of a sample with about 87,000 clones, around 83% of them seen once. As to time point: pretreatment peripheral blood. The specimen comprised PBMCs, sampled around atezolizumab (anti-PD-L1) treatment. The receptors come from a man between 60 and 75 years old with urothelial cancer.

The chain uses TRBV18 and TRBJ1-1; D is unresolved. The CDR3 has 13 amino acids. In germline, CDR1 is KGHSH, CDR2 LQKENI. Deletions cut 4 bases from V and 4 bases from J, with 10 bases between. This CDR3 reads CASSHPPGTEAFF. In nucleotides, the CDR3 is TGTGCCAGCTCACACCCCCCGGGCACTGAAGCTTTCTTT. Based on the CDR3 plus reference TRBV18 and TRBJ1-1, the full variable domain is NAGVMQNPRHLVRRRGQEARLRCSPMKGHSHVYWYRQLPEEGLKFMVYLQKENIIDESGMPKERFSAEFPKEGPSILRIQQVVRGDSAAYFCASSHPPGTEAFFGQGTRLTVV.

The CDR3 DNA is TGTGCCAGCAGTCAGGGTGGATCTGGGGCCAACGTCCTGACTTTC. It is translated as CASSQGGSGANVLTF. V gene TRBV6-5 combines with J gene TRBJ2-6; D may be TRBD1 (5 bases). V was cut by 5 bases and J by 1 base, with 9 bases left in between. Germline lookup yields CDR1 MNHEY and CDR2 SVGAGI. CDR3 length: 15 amino acids.

The chain uses TRBV7-2 and TRBJ2-3, with a tentative D call TRBD2 (5 bases). The CDR3 sequence is 12 residues long. Germline V gene data show CDR1 as SGHTA and CDR2 as FQGNSA. V was pared by 5 bases and J by 4 bases, with 7 bases between. CDR3 amino acids: CASSPGSDTQYF. For the CDR3, the DNA is TGTGCCAGCAGCCCGGGGTCAGATACGCAGTATTTT.

The chain joins TRBV6-1 to TRBJ1-2; 7 bases match TRBD1. The CDR3 sequence is 13 residues long. The V gene's germline CDR1 is MNHNS and CDR2 SASEGT. V dropped 4 bases and J dropped 1; count of bases not matched to a gene: 0. This CDR3 reads CASSGDSNYGYTF. CDR3 nucleotide sequence: TGTGCCAGCAGTGGGGACAGTAACTATGGCTACACCTTC.

DNA for the CDR3: TGTGCCAGCAGTTTCACGGGCTCCTACAATGAGCAGTTCTTC. Translating gives CASSFTGSYNEQFF. The chain uses TRBV28 and TRBJ2-1, with unresolved D. CDR1 MDHEN and CDR2 SYDVKM come from the germline V gene. The CDR3 loop spans 14 amino acids. Trimming cost V 3 bases and J 0 bases, with 6 bases left between them.

The genes are TRBV5-6 and TRBJ2-3, with 8 bases matching TRBD2. The trim removed 6 bases at V and 6 bases at J, leaving 21 bases unmatched. CDR1 and CDR2 (germline): SGHDT, YYEEEE. The CDR3 spans 18 residues. CDR3 nucleotide sequence: TGTGCCAGCACCACGGGGGGTCGTCTAGCGGGCCTTGAGGATACGCAGTATTTT. Its translation: CASTTGGRLAGLEDTQYF.

V gene TRBV4-1 combines with J gene TRBJ2-5; D might be TRBD1 (5 bases). Per germline, CDR1 MGHRA and CDR2 YSYEKL. V lost 1 base and J 2 bases, leaving 14 bases between the germline ends. CDR3 size: 16 residues. CDR3 coding DNA: TGCGCCAGCAGCCAAGGGAAGGGGAATACACAAGAGACCCAGTACTTC. This translates into CASSQGKGNTQETQYF.

This clone showed up just a few times. CDR3 residues: CASSRDRNTEAFF. The CDR3 DNA reads TGTGCCAGTAGTAGGGACAGAAACACTGAAGCTTTCTTT. The chain uses TRBV19 and TRBJ1-1, with 7 bases lining up with TRBD1. The CDR3 sequence is 13 residues long. The V gene end was trimmed by 4 bases and the J gene end by 2 bases; junction bases not matched to a gene: 1. In germline, CDR1 is LNHDA, CDR2 SQIVND (reference sequence).

The genes are TRBV29-1 and TRBJ2-1, with 11 bases aligning to TRBD2. With 7 bases clipped from V and 6 bases from J, the junction kept 11 bases outside the gene matches. The CDR3 is made up of 15 amino acids. Germline CDR1 SQVTM, CDR2 ANQGSEA. The CDR3 region is CSGFLAGGGVNEQFF. CDR3 nucleotides: TGCAGCGGATTTTTAGCGGGAGGGGGTGTCAATGAGCAGTTCTTC.

The chain has TRBV19 and TRBJ1-5, with D possibly TRBD1 on 6 matching bases. Germline-derived CDR1 and CDR2 are LNHDA and SQIVND (reference sequence). V dropped 6 bases and J dropped 7 bases, with 16 bases sitting between them. The CDR3 has 14 residues. The chain's CDR3 is CASRLPGVEQPQHF. As DNA, the CDR3 is TGTGCCAGTAGATTACCAGGGGTCGAACAGCCCCAGCATTTT.

The rearrangement uses TRBV9 and TRBJ2-7; 11 bases line up with TRBD2. Trimming removed 3 bases from V and 0 bases from J; junction bases left unmatched: 5. CDR1 is SGDLS, CDR2 YYNGEE, per germline. The CDR3 contains 16 residues. CDR3 DNA: TGTGCCAGCAGCGGGGGGACTAGCGGTAACTCCTACGAGCAGTACTTC. Translating it yields CASSGGTSGNSYEQYF.

The chain recombines TRBV30 with TRBJ2-1; 12 nucleotides align to TRBD2. The CDR3 consists of 15 residues. The trim removed 3 bases at V and 7 bases at J, leaving 7 bases unmatched. Looked up from germline, CDR1 is GTSNPN and CDR2 is SVGIG (reference sequence). The CDR3 loop reads CAWSALAGGRNEQFF. CDR3 nucleotide sequence: TGTGCCTGGAGCGCCCTAGCGGGGGGGAGAAATGAGCAGTTCTTC. Variable domain in full (rest from reference TRBV30 and TRBJ2-1): SQTIHQWPATLVQPVGSPLSLECTVEGTSNPNLYWYRQAAGRGLQLLFYSVGIGQISSEVPQNLSASRPQDRQFILSSKKLLLSDSGFYLCAWSALAGGRNEQFFGPGTRLTVL.

The chain recombines TRBV27 with TRBJ1-4; D possibly corresponds to TRBD1 (5 bases). Germline values: CDR1 MNHEY, CDR2 SMNVEV (reference sequence). The CDR3 is 13 amino acids. V was trimmed by 5 bases and J by 8 bases, leaving 12 bases between them. The CDR3 DNA reads TGTGCCAGCAGTCCCAGGGAGGGCGAAAAACTGTTTTTT. Translation gives CASSPREGEKLFF.

The rearrangement uses TRBV18 and TRBJ2-7; D is unresolved. V shed 0 bases and J shed 3 bases, with 9 bases lying between them. CDR1 and CDR2 (germline): KGHSH, LQKENI. This CDR3 is built from 14 residues. This CDR3 reads CASSPPNEVYEQYF. Here the CDR3 DNA reads TGTGCCAGCTCACCACCGAACGAGGTCTACGAGCAGTACTTC.

The chain uses TRBV30 and TRBJ2-3; 8 positions agree with TRBD1. The CDR3 loop spans 15 amino acids. Per germline, CDR1 GTSNPN and CDR2 SVGIG (reference sequence). Losses at the gene ends were 2 bases for V and 2 bases for J; bases not matched to a gene: 6. The DNA of the CDR3 is TGTGCCTGGAGTTCAGGACAGGGCAACACAGATACGCAGTATTTT. Protein sequence: CAWSSGQGNTDTQYF.

The V call is TRBV28, the J call TRBJ2-1, with 12 bases fitting TRBD2. This CDR3 region has 17 residues. With V trimmed by 0 bases and J by 8 bases, 8 bases remained unmatched. CDR1 is MDHEN and CDR2 is SYDVKM in the germline V gene. The CDR3 coding sequence is TGTGCCAGCAGTTTATGGCCTAGCGGGAGGGCCGTCTATGAGCAGTTCTTC. As protein: CASSLWPSGRAVYEQFF.

In this sample, this clone turned up once. The chain uses TRBV7-9 and TRBJ2-3; a possible D gene is TRBD2 (6 bases). The length of the CDR3 is 15 residues. V lost 5 bases to trimming and J lost 5 bases, with 17 bases between them. The germline gives CDR1 SEHNR, CDR2 FQNEAQ (reference sequence). The CDR3 coding sequence is TGTGCCAGCAGCCGCACTAGTGGGAGGCGAGATACGCAGTATTTT. Its protein product is CASSRTSGRRDTQYF.

This rearrangement joins TRBV29-1 to TRBJ2-1, with TRBD2 matching 13 bases. The CDR3 runs to 16 residues. V dropped 1 base and J dropped 3; count of bases not matched to a gene: 3. Germline loops: CDR1 SQVTM, CDR2 ANQGSEA. DNA of the CDR3: TGCAGCGTTGAAGGGACTAGCGGGGGCCGCTACAATGAGCAGTTCTTC. Translation gives CSVEGTSGGRYNEQFF.

The chain combines TRBV25-1 with TRBJ2-2; possibly TRBD2 for D (5 bases). V lost 5 bases, J lost 5 bases, and 9 bases lay in between. The CDR3 consists of 13 residues. The germline V gene encodes CDR1 MGHDK and CDR2 SYGVNS. CDR3 coding DNA: TGTGCCAGCAGTCCCCCGGGAACCGGGGAGCTGTTTTTT. This translates into CASSPPGTGELFF.

The chain couples TRBV7-8 to TRBJ2-5; 9 bases are a match to TRBD1. Germline lookup yields CDR1 SGHVS and CDR2 FQNEAQ. This CDR3 has 15 residues. V dropped 5 bases and J dropped 4; count of bases not matched to a gene: 8. The CDR3 loop reads CASSPLTGGLETQYF. Written as DNA, the CDR3 is TGTGCCAGCAGCCCTCTCACAGGGGGCCTAGAGACCCAGTACTTC.

This clone occurred once. This rearrangement joins TRBV5-1 to TRBJ2-7, with 8 positions matching TRBD1. The CDR3 contains 13 residues. The germline V gene encodes CDR1 SGHRS and CDR2 YFSETQ. The V segment lost 5 bases and the J segment 4 bases; nucleotides outside the gene matches: 5. The CDR3 sequence is CASRGQGAYEQYF. CDR3 nucleotide sequence: TGCGCCAGCAGAGGCCAGGGGGCATACGAGCAGTACTTC. Variable domain in full (rest from reference TRBV5-1 and TRBJ2-7): KAGVTQTPRYLIKTRGQQVTLSCSPISGHRSVSWYQQTPGQGLQFLFEYFSETQRNKGNFPGRFSGRQFSNSRSEMNVSTLELGDSALYLCASRGQGAYEQYFGPGTRLTVT.

This clone was seen just once. The chain carries TRBV7-9 and TRBJ1-2; 11 bases are a match to TRBD1. Germline V gene sequence: CDR1 SEHNR, CDR2 FQNEAQ (reference sequence). After removal of 5 bases from V and 11 bases from J, the junction contained 13 bases not matched to a gene. The CDR3 totals 15 residues. CDR3 nucleotide sequence: TGTGCCAGCAGCATATGGACAGGGGGCGACTTTCCATACACCTTC. Amino acids: CASSIWTGGDFPYTF.

This clone occurred a few times. The chain couples TRBV28 to TRBJ1-5; the match to TRBD1 covers 7 bases. Germline values: CDR1 MDHEN, CDR2 SYDVKM. The junction had 7 bases not matched to a gene; V was cut back by 5 bases and J by 0 bases. This CDR3 has 16 amino acids. The DNA of the CDR3 is TGTGCCAGCAGTATGGGACAGTTCTATAGCAATCAGCCCCAGCATTTT. It encodes CASSMGQFYSNQPQHF.

This chain uses TRBV30 with TRBJ1-6; D is unclear. The germline V gene has CDR1 GTSNPN and CDR2 SVGIG (reference sequence). Between the trimmed V and J ends, which lost 1 base and 4 bases, there was a span of 11 bases. The CDR3 is 15 residues long. CDR3 nucleotide sequence: TGTGCCTGGAGTGGAGGCGGGGTATATAATTCACCCCTCCACTTT. This gives the protein CAWSGGGVYNSPLHF.

The V call is TRBV18, the J call TRBJ1-3; 12 bases match TRBD1. Germline values: CDR1 KGHSH, CDR2 LQKENI. J lost 1 base, V lost 6 bases, and 7 bases had no gene match. The CDR3 length is 17 residues. CDR3 sequence reads: CASSSLGQGASGNTIYF. Here the CDR3 DNA reads TGTGCCAGCTCCTCTTTGGGACAGGGGGCTTCTGGAAACACCATATATTTT.

The V gene is TRBV6-6, the J gene TRBJ2-3; perhaps TRBD1 as D (5 bases). V lost 5 bases, J lost 3 bases, and 12 bases lay in between. This CDR3 region has 14 residues. Germline CDR1 and CDR2: MNHNY and SVGAGI (reference sequence). CDR3 sequence: CASSTPQATDTQYF. CDR3 nucleotides: TGTGCCAGCAGTACCCCACAGGCAACAGATACGCAGTATTTT.

The rearrangement uses TRBV2 and TRBJ2-1; D might be TRBD2 (5 bases). Germline V CDR1 and CDR2: SNHLY, FYNNEI. This CDR3 is 15 amino acids long. V lost 8 bases to trimming and J lost 9 bases, with 23 bases between them. For the CDR3, the DNA is TGTGCCAGCTTATCGGCGGGCACAACTACAAGTGAGCAGTTCTTC. This gives the protein CASLSAGTTTSEQFF.

This clone appeared a few times. The genes are TRBV10-3 and TRBJ1-3; D is unclear. Germline loops: CDR1 ENHRY, CDR2 SYGVKD. Trimming shortened V by 10 bases and J by 3 bases, and 13 bases separated the two germline ends. This CDR3 is built from 13 residues. In DNA form, the CDR3 reads TGTGCCACGAGCGGAGGGTTTGGAAACACCATATATTTT. Its translation is CATSGGFGNTIYF.